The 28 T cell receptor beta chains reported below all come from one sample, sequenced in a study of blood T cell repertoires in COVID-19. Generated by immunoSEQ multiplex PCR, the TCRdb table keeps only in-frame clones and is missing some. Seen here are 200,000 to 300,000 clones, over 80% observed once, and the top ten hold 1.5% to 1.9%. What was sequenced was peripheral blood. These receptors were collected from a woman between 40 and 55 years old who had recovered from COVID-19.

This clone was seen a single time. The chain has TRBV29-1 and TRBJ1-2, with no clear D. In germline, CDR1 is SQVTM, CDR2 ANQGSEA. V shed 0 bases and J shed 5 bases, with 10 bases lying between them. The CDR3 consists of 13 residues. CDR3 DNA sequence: TGCAGCGTTGAAGATCAGGCGGGGTATGGCTACACCTTC. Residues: CSVEDQAGYGYTF.

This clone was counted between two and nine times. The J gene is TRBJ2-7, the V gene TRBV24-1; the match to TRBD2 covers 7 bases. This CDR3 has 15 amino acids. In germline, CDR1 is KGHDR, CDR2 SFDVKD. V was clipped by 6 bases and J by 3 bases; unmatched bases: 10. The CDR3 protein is CATSSSKRGYYEQYF. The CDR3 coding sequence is TGTGCCACCAGTTCCTCCAAGCGGGGATACTACGAGCAGTACTTC.

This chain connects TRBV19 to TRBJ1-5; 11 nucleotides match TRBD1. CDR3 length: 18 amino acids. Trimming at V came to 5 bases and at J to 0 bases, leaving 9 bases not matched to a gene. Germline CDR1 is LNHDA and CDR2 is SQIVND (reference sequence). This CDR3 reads CASSPPRGTGGSNQPQHF. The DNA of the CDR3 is TGTGCCAGTAGTCCTCCACGTGGGACAGGGGGTAGCAATCAGCCCCAGCATTTT.

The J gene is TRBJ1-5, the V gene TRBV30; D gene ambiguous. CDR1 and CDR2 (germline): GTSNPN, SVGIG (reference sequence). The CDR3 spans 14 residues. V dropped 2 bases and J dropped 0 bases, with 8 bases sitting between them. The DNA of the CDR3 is TGTGCCTGGAGTTTACAGAATAGCAATCAGCCCCAGCATTTT. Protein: CAWSLQNSNQPQHF.

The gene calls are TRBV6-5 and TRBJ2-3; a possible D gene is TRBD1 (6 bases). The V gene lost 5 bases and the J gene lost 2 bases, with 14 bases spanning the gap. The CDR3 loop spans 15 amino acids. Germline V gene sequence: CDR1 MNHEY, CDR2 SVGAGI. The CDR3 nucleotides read TGTGCCAGCAGTAAAACAGGGTCCGCCACAGATACGCAGTATTTT. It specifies CASSKTGSATDTQYF.

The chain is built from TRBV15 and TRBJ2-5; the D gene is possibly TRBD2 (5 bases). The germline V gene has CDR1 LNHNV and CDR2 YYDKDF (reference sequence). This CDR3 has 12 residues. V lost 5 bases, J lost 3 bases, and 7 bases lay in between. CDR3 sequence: CATSGGEETQYF. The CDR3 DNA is TGTGCCACCAGCGGAGGAGAAGAGACCCAGTACTTC.

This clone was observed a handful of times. In nucleotides, the CDR3 is TGCGCCAGCAGCTTCGGACTAGCGGGGGGGCGGGAGACCCAGTACTTC. The encoded protein is CASSFGLAGGRETQYF. The chain links TRBV5-1 to TRBJ2-5; 15 bases match TRBD2. The CDR3 contains 16 residues. Trimming took 2 bases from V and 5 from J; bases not matched to a gene: 4. Germline assignment: CDR1 SGHRS and CDR2 YFSETQ.

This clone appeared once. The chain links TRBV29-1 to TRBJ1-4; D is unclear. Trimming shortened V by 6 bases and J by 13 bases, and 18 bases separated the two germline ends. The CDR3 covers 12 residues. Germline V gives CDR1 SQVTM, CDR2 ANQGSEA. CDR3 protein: CSVITETERLFF. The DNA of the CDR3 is TGCAGCGTAATCACCGAAACAGAGAGACTGTTTTTT.

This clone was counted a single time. The CDR3 spells CASSHGQGGWEKLFF. DNA of the CDR3: TGTGCCAGCAGTCATGGACAGGGTGGATGGGAAAAACTGTTTTTT. The chain links TRBV28 to TRBJ1-4, with 8 positions matching TRBD1. Looked up from germline, CDR1 is MDHEN and CDR2 is SYDVKM. This CDR3 is 15 amino acids long. After removal of 5 bases from V and 8 bases from J, the junction contained 10 bases not matched to a gene.

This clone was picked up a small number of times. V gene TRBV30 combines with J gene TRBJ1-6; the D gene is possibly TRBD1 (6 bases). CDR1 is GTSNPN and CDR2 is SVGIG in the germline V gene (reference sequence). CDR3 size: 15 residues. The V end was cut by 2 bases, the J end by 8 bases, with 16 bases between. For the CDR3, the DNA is TGTGCCTGGAGTATTTCAGGGCAGGGGTATTCACCCCTCCACTTT. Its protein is CAWSISGQGYSPLHF.

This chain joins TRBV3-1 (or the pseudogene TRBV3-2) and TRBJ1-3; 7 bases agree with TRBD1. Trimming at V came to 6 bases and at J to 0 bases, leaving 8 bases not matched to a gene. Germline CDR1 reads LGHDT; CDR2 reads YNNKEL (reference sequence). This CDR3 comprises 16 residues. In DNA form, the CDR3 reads TGTGCCAGCAGAATGAGACAGGGTTACTCTGGAAACACCATATATTTT. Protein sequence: CASRMRQGYSGNTIYF.

CDR3 loop: CASSFLGQGFGYTF. CDR3 in DNA: TGTGCCAGCAGTTTCCTGGGACAGGGGTTTGGCTACACCTTC. The chain couples TRBV27 to TRBJ1-2; 10 bases agree with TRBD1. Germline CDR1 MNHEY, CDR2 SMNVEV (reference sequence). Trimming took 3 bases from V and 7 from J; bases not matched to a gene: 5. There are 14 residues in the CDR3.

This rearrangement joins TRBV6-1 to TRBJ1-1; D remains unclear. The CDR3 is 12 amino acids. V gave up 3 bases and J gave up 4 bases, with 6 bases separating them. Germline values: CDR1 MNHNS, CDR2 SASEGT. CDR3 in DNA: TGTGCCAGCAGTGAGAGGGTCACTGAAGCTTTCTTT. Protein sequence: CASSERVTEAFF.

The CDR3 here is CASSLFGQGHEQYF. CDR3 nucleotide sequence: TGTGCCAGCAGCTTATTCGGACAGGGCCACGAGCAGTACTTC. The rearrangement uses TRBV11-2 and TRBJ2-7, with 8 bases fitting TRBD1. Germline CDR1 and CDR2: SGHAT and FQNNGV. CDR3 size: 14 residues. V trimming: 2 bases; J trimming: 5 bases; junction bases outside the gene matches: 5.

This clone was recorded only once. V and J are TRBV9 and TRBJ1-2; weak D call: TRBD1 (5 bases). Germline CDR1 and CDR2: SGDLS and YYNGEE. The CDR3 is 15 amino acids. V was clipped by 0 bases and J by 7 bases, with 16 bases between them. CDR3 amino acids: CASSVGLSPGGGYTF. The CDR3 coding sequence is TGTGCCAGCAGCGTAGGTCTCTCTCCCGGGGGTGGCTACACCTTC.

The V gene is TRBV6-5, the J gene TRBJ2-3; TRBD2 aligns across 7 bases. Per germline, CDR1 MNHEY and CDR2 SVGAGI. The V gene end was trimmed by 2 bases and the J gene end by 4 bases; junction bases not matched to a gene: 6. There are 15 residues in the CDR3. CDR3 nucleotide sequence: TGTGCCAGCAGTTACGTCGGGGAGGGACCAGATACGCAGTATTTT. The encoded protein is CASSYVGEGPDTQYF.

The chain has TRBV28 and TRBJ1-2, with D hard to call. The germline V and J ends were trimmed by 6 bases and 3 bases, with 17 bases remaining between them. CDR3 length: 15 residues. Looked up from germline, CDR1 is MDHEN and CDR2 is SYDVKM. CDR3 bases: TGTGCCAGCAGACGACGACGAGGTTCTGACTATGGCTACACCTTC. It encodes CASRRRRGSDYGYTF.

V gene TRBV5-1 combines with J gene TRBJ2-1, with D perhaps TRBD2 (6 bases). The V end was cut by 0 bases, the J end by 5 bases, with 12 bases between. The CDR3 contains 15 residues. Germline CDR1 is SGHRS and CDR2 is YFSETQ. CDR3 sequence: CASSLATSPNNEQFF. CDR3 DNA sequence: TGCGCCAGCAGCTTGGCCACTAGCCCCAACAATGAGCAGTTCTTC.

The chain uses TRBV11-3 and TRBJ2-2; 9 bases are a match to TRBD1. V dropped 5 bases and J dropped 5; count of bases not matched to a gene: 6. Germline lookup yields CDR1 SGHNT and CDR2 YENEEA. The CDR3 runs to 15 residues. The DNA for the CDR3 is TGTGCCAGCAGCATACGACAGGGGGGAACCGGGGAGCTGTTTTTT. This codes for CASSIRQGGTGELFF.

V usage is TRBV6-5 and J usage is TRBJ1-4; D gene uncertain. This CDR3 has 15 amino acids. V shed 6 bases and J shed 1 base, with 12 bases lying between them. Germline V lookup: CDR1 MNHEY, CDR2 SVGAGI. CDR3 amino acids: CASRRAFITNEKLFF. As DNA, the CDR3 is TGTGCCAGCAGGCGCGCCTTTATAACTAATGAAAAACTGTTTTTT.

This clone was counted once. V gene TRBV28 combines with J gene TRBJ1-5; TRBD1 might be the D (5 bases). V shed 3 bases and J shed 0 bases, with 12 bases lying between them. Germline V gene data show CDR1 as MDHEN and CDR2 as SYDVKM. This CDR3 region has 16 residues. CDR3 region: CASSFVRQYSNQPQHF. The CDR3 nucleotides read TGTGCCAGCAGTTTCGTCAGACAGTATAGCAATCAGCCCCAGCATTTT.

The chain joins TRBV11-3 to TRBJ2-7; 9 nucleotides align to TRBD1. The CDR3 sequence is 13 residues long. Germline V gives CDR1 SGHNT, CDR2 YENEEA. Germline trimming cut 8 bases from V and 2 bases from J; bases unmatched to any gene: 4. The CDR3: CASGRDRAYEQYF. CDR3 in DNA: TGTGCCAGCGGCCGGGACAGGGCCTACGAGCAGTACTTC.

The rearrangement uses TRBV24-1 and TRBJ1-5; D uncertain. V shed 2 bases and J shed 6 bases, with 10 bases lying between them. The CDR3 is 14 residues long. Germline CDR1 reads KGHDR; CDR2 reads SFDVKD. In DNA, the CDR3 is TGTGCCACCAGTGATTCCCGGGGATTTCAGCCCCAGCATTTT. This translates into CATSDSRGFQPQHF.

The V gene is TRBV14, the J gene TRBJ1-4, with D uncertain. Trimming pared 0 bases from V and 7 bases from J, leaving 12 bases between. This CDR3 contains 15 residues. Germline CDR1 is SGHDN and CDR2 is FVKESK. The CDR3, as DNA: TGTGCCAGCAGCCAAGATCATGGGAGGGTTGAAAAACTGTTTTTT. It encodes CASSQDHGRVEKLFF.

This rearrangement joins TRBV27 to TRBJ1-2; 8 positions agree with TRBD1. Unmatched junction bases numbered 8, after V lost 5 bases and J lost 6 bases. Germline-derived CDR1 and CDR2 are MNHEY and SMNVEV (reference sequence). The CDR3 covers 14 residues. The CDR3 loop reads CASSLRDRSHGYTF. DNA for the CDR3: TGTGCCAGCAGTCTCCGGGACAGGAGTCATGGCTACACCTTC.

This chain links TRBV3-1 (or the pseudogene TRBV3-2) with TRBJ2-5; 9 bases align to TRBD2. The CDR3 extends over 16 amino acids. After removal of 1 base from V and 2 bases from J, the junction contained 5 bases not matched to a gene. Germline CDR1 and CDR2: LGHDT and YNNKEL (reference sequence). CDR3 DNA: TGTGCCAGCAGCCAAGGGCGCGGGGGGGGGCAAGAGACCCAGTACTTC. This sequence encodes CASSQGRGGGQETQYF.

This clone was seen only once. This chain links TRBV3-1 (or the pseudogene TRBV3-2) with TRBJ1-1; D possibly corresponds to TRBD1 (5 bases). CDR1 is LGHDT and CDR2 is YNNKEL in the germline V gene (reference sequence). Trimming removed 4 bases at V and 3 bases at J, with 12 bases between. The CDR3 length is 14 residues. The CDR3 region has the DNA TGTGCCAGCAGCCCTGTCGCGGGGGACACTGAAGCTTTCTTT. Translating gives CASSPVAGDTEAFF.

CDR3 amino acids: CASSFDASSYEQYF. The CDR3 nucleotides are TGTGCCAGCAGCTTTGACGCTAGCTCCTACGAGCAGTACTTC. The chain carries TRBV11-3 and TRBJ2-7; unclear D gene. The ends were cut back, 3 bases at V and 0 bases at J, with 9 bases in the middle. Per germline, CDR1 SGHNT and CDR2 YENEEA. The CDR3 contains 14 residues.